This T cell receptor (beta chain) stems from a study of response to subunit inactivated influenza vaccine. Study-wide results and limits: That few new T cells are recruited by each seasonal influenza vaccination was the authors' suggestion.

With respect to this clonotype: Its specificity is unknown.

TCRdb itself ran the RT-PCR reads through MiXCR, one entry per CDR3 protein. The repertoire holds around 580,000 distinct CDR3 sequences, with roughly 15% as singletons. The source is a man between 45 and 60 years old who received an inactivated influenza vaccine. Source: PBMCs from blood, taken about 13 days after vaccination.

The CDR3 DNA sequence: TGTGCCAGCAGCTCCGAATTTAGACAGGGAACGAATGAGCAGTTCTTC. Protein product: CASSSEFRQGTNEQFF. The chain recombines TRBV7-9 with TRBJ2-1, with 7 nucleotides matching TRBD1. With 4 bases clipped from V and 7 bases from J, the junction kept 13 bases outside the gene matches. Per germline, CDR1 SEHNR and CDR2 FQNEAQ (reference sequence). This CDR3 has 16 amino acids.